Shown below are 28 T cell receptor beta chains from a single sample sequenced in a study of long-term antiretroviral therapy in people with HIV. Run at survey level, the immunoSEQ assay was version v3.0. This table comes from immunoSEQ multiplex PCR, and its TCRdb copy is limited to in-frame clones, with some not included. The sample shows tens of thousands of clones, more than 70% of them seen only once. This specimen consisted of unsorted PBMCs, obtained 2.3 years after starting antiretroviral therapy. The receptor set was obtained from a man between 60 and 75 years old with HIV.

This clone was observed a single time. The V call is TRBV5-1, the J call TRBJ2-2; possible D gene TRBD1, 6 bases. The CDR3 has 14 residues. V dropped 0 bases and J dropped 9 bases, with 12 bases sitting between them. Germline CDR1 SGHRS, CDR2 YFSETQ. The CDR3 sequence is CASSLASGDRELFF. CDR3 sequence (DNA): TGCGCCAGCAGCTTGGCATCAGGGGACCGGGAGCTGTTTTTT.

This clone was seen more than once but under ten times. The chain carries TRBV4-3 and TRBJ2-1; TRBD1 matches at 8 bases. CDR3 length equals 16 residues. The V gene end was trimmed by 0 bases and the J gene end by 4 bases; junction bases not matched to a gene: 5. In germline, CDR1 is LGHNA, CDR2 YSLEER. For the CDR3, the DNA is TGCGCCAGCAGCCAAGATGACAGGGGCGGATACAATGAGCAGTTCTTC. This encodes CASSQDDRGGYNEQFF.

V is TRBV19 and J is TRBJ2-1, with D possibly being TRBD2 (6 bases). Trimming left V 7 bases short and J 1 base short, with 14 bases between. The CDR3 contains 15 residues. Per germline, CDR1 LNHDA and CDR2 SQIVND (reference sequence). The CDR3 sequence is CASTAAGRSYNEQFF. CDR3 nucleotides: TGTGCCAGTACAGCGGCGGGGCGATCCTACAATGAGCAGTTCTTC.

This sequence joins TRBV23-1 and TRBJ2-3; D possibly corresponds to TRBD1 (5 bases). TRBV23-1 is placed among ORFs of uncertain function. There are 14 residues in the CDR3. V was shortened by 10 bases and J by 2 bases, with 16 bases between the two germline ends. The CDR3 DNA reads as TGCGCCAACCCAATGGGGCAGGCCACAGATACGCAGTATTTT. Protein: CANPMGQATDTQYF.

The chain couples TRBV6-5 to TRBJ2-1, with a weak D call TRBD1 (6 bases). The CDR3 has 14 amino acids. Trimming cost V 3 bases and J 9 bases, with 15 bases left between them. Germline V gives CDR1 MNHEY, CDR2 SVGAGI. CDR3 protein: CASSYWGRKGEQFF. CDR3 DNA: TGTGCCAGCAGTTATTGGGGGCGCAAGGGTGAGCAGTTCTTC.

V gene TRBV11-3 combines with J gene TRBJ2-2; D gene unclear. V lost 1 base and J 5 bases, leaving 11 bases between the germline ends. Germline V gives CDR1 SGHNT, CDR2 YENEEA. CDR3 length: 15 residues. The CDR3 DNA sequence: TGTGCCAGCAGCTTAGGAAGCAGGAGTACCGGGGAGCTGTTTTTT. Translation: CASSLGSRSTGELFF. The whole variable domain, filled in from reference TRBV11-3 and TRBJ2-2, reads EAGVVQSPRYKIIEKKQPVAFWCNPISGHNTLYWYLQNLGQGPELLIRYENEEAVDDSQLPKDRFSAERLKGVDSTLKIQPAELGDSAVYLCASSLGSRSTGELFFGEGSRLTVL.

V gene TRBV19 combines with J gene TRBJ2-2; 12 bases align to TRBD2. Trimming at V came to 5 bases and at J to 3 bases, leaving 10 bases not matched to a gene. Germline CDR1 LNHDA, CDR2 SQIVND (reference sequence). The CDR3 has 18 amino acids. The CDR3 sequence is CASSSGLAGTSYTGELFF. The CDR3 coding sequence is TGTGCCAGTAGTTCTGGACTAGCGGGAACATCTTACACCGGGGAGCTGTTTTTT.

This chain connects TRBV30 to TRBJ2-7; D assignment may be TRBD1 or TRBD2 (6 bases each). V lost 3 bases and J 6 bases, leaving 12 bases between the germline ends. The CDR3 consists of 12 residues. The germline gives CDR1 GTSNPN, CDR2 SVGIG (reference sequence). The CDR3 here is CAWSRGGGEQYF. The CDR3 coding sequence is TGTGCCTGGAGCCGAGGGGGAGGCGAGCAGTACTTC. Variable domain in full (rest from reference TRBV30 and TRBJ2-7): SQTIHQWPATLVQPVGSPLSLECTVEGTSNPNLYWYRQAAGRGLQLLFYSVGIGQISSEVPQNLSASRPQDRQFILSSKKLLLSDSGFYLCAWSRGGGEQYFGPGTRLTVT.

The chain links TRBV18 to TRBJ1-1; 9 nucleotides match TRBD1. CDR1 and CDR2 from the germline V gene are KGHSH and LQKENI. Trimming removed 5 bases from V and 2 bases from J; junction bases left unmatched: 12. The CDR3 consists of 17 residues. CDR3 protein: CASSTITGGVNNTEAFF. In nucleotides, the CDR3 is TGTGCCAGCTCAACTATCACAGGGGGCGTTAATAACACTGAAGCTTTCTTT.

The rearrangement joins TRBV5-5 to TRBJ2-3; the D gene could be TRBD1 or TRBD2 (5 bases each). This CDR3 spans 13 amino acids. Trimming shortened V by 4 bases and J by 0 bases, and 6 bases separated the two germline ends. CDR1 and CDR2 from the germline V gene are SGHKS and YYEKEE (reference sequence). Here the CDR3 DNA reads TGTGCCAGCAGCCGGGACAGCACAGATACGCAGTATTTT. It specifies CASSRDSTDTQYF.

The chain carries TRBV27 and TRBJ2-7; D could derive from TRBD1 or TRBD2 (5 bases each). The CDR3 sequence is 14 residues long. The V gene lost 6 bases and the J gene lost 2 bases, with 14 bases spanning the gap. Germline-derived CDR1 and CDR2 are MNHEY and SMNVEV (reference sequence). The CDR3 spells CASSRDQGPYEQYF. The CDR3 coding sequence is TGTGCCAGCAGCCGGGACCAGGGACCCTACGAGCAGTACTTC.

The rearrangement uses TRBV10-1 and TRBJ2-7; 9 positions match TRBD2. Germline CDR1 WNHNN, CDR2 SYGVQD (reference sequence). Trimming took 3 bases from V and 3 from J; bases not matched to a gene: 3. The CDR3 sequence is 14 residues long. The CDR3 is CASSDSGGLYEQYF. The CDR3 DNA reads as TGCGCCAGCAGTGACAGCGGGGGGCTCTACGAGCAGTACTTC.

The V and J genes are TRBV6-5 and TRBJ1-2, with D unresolved. The V gene lost 2 bases and the J gene lost 2 bases, with 9 bases spanning the gap. The CDR3 covers 14 residues. Germline lookup yields CDR1 MNHEY and CDR2 SVGAGI. The CDR3 loop reads CASSYTRLNYGYTF. CDR3 in DNA: TGTGCCAGCAGTTACACTAGATTAAACTATGGCTACACCTTC.

V and J are TRBV9 and TRBJ2-3; TRBD2 agrees at 15 bases. V lost 4 bases, J lost 7 bases, and 13 bases stayed unmatched. The CDR3 is made up of 18 amino acids. Germline V gives CDR1 SGDLS, CDR2 YYNGEE. The CDR3 nucleotides read TGTGCCAGCAGCAGGACTAGCGGGGGGGTGGCGGGGTTGTATACGCAGTATTTT. The encoded protein is CASSRTSGGVAGLYTQYF.

V usage is TRBV7-2 and J usage is TRBJ2-3; 7 bases are shared with TRBD2. The CDR3 totals 14 residues. Germline values: CDR1 SGHTA, CDR2 FQGNSA. V gave up 5 bases and J gave up 2 bases; unmatched junction bases: 4. CDR3: CASSPGGYTDTQYF. The CDR3 DNA is TGTGCCAGCAGCCCGGGAGGATACACAGATACGCAGTATTTT.

This clone was picked up one time. CDR3 DNA: TGCGCCAGCAGCTTGACTAGCGGAGACTACAATGAGCAGTTCTTC. This encodes CASSLTSGDYNEQFF. V usage is TRBV5-1 and J usage is TRBJ2-1; 8 bases map to TRBD2. The J segment lost 3 bases and the V segment lost 1 base, leaving 3 bases of the junction unmatched. The CDR3 extends over 15 amino acids. CDR1 is SGHRS and CDR2 is YFSETQ in the germline V gene.

The V gene is TRBV4-1, the J gene TRBJ1-6; 7 bases line up with TRBD1. Germline values: CDR1 MGHRA, CDR2 YSYEKL. CDR3 length: 19 residues. Trimming removed 4 bases from V and 9 bases from J; junction bases left unmatched: 21. In DNA form, the CDR3 reads TGCGCCAGCAGCCCAAGAGGGGACAGCTCAAAAACCCAGGGTTCACCCCTCCACTTT. Its protein is CASSPRGDSSKTQGSPLHF.

The V gene is TRBV11-2, the J gene TRBJ2-7, with D tentatively TRBD2 (5 bases). The CDR3 is 13 amino acids. CDR1 SGHAT and CDR2 FQNNGV come from the germline V gene. The V end was cut by 0 bases, the J end by 12 bases, with 15 bases between. CDR3: CASSLDRLALLYF. The CDR3 coding sequence is TGTGCCAGCAGCTTAGATCGGCTAGCCCTCTTGTACTTC.

The rearrangement links TRBV5-1 to TRBJ1-6; no clear D. The CDR3 has 14 amino acids. Deletions cut 0 bases from V and 15 bases from J, with 16 bases between. Germline V gene data show CDR1 as SGHRS and CDR2 as YFSETQ. The CDR3 DNA is TGCGCCAGCAGCTTGGGCAAGGCCCCGGATGGCCTCCACTTT. Encoded protein: CASSLGKAPDGLHF.

This clone appeared a few times. The chain joins TRBV6-5 to TRBJ2-7; 12 bases are shared with TRBD2. The CDR3 loop spans 15 amino acids. V shed 7 bases and J 5 bases; nucleotides not matched to a gene: 9. Germline V gene lookup returns CDR1 MNHEY and CDR2 SVGAGI. The CDR3 is CASTLTSGSSHEQYF. The CDR3 DNA reads TGTGCCAGCACCTTGACTAGCGGGAGTAGCCACGAGCAGTACTTC.

CDR3 sequence: CASSRLAGGGETQYF. The CDR3 DNA sequence: TGTGCCAGCAGCCGATTAGCGGGGGGCGGAGAGACCCAGTACTTC. The chain links TRBV6-1 to TRBJ2-5, with 10 positions matching TRBD2. Unmatched junction bases numbered 8, after V lost 6 bases and J lost 4 bases. This CDR3 is 15 amino acids long. Per germline, CDR1 MNHNS and CDR2 SASEGT.

This chain uses TRBV9 with TRBJ1-2; D unresolved. V was pared by 0 bases and J by 1 base, with 4 bases between. Germline loops: CDR1 SGDLS, CDR2 YYNGEE. CDR3 length: 13 amino acids. CDR3 in DNA: TGTGCCAGCAGCGTAGATATTAACTATGGCTACACCTTC. Translation gives CASSVDINYGYTF.

This clone was found once. The chain couples TRBV25-1 to TRBJ2-5; 10 nucleotides line up with TRBD1. The J segment lost 4 bases and the V segment lost 3 bases, leaving 5 bases of the junction unmatched. This CDR3 has 15 residues. CDR1 and CDR2 from the germline V gene are MGHDK and SYGVNS. The CDR3 here is CASSDPGQGRETQYF. The CDR3 nucleotides read TGTGCCAGCAGTGACCCGGGACAGGGGCGAGAGACCCAGTACTTC.

The gene calls are TRBV7-2 and TRBJ2-3, with 7 bases lining up with TRBD2. V trimming: 5 bases; J trimming: 4 bases; junction bases outside the gene matches: 9. The CDR3 has 15 residues. CDR1 and CDR2 from the germline V gene are SGHTA and FQGNSA. CDR3 in amino acids: CASSVSSGNPDTQYF. The CDR3 DNA follows: TGTGCCAGCAGCGTCTCGAGCGGGAATCCAGATACGCAGTATTTT.

Only one count was recorded for this clone. V usage is TRBV5-1 and J usage is TRBJ2-7; TRBD1 agrees at 8 bases. The V gene end was trimmed by 1 base and the J gene end by 7 bases; junction bases not matched to a gene: 7. Germline V gene lookup returns CDR1 SGHRS and CDR2 YFSETQ. This CDR3 is built from 14 residues. This chain's CDR3 is CASSLSTGGGEQYF. In DNA, the CDR3 is TGCGCCAGCAGCTTGTCTACAGGGGGTGGGGAGCAGTACTTC.

The chain has TRBV9 and TRBJ2-7; TRBD2 aligns across 8 bases. Trimming at V came to 3 bases and at J to 3 bases, leaving 8 bases not matched to a gene. Germline CDR1 and CDR2: SGDLS and YYNGEE. The CDR3 runs to 15 residues. The DNA of the CDR3 is TGTGCCAGCAGCGAAAGCGGGAGTGGGGACTACGAGCAGTACTTC. Its protein is CASSESGSGDYEQYF.

The V gene is TRBV6-5, the J gene TRBJ2-7, with TRBD1 identical over 9 bases. V lost 10 bases and J lost 2; bases outside the gene matches: 6. CDR3 size: 13 residues. The germline V gene encodes CDR1 MNHEY and CDR2 SVGAGI. Here the CDR3 reads CATKQGAAYEQYF. The CDR3 nucleotides are TGTGCCACCAAACAGGGGGCCGCCTACGAGCAGTACTTC.

The V gene is TRBV7-9, the J gene TRBJ1-1, with D possibly matching TRBD1 (5 bases). The CDR3 has 12 amino acids. V dropped 5 bases and J dropped 10 bases, with 14 bases sitting between them. Germline lookup yields CDR1 SEHNR and CDR2 FQNEAQ (reference sequence). The CDR3 region is CASSPQGEVAFF. For the CDR3, the DNA is TGTGCCAGCAGCCCTCAGGGTGAAGTAGCTTTCTTT.